Listed here is a single TCR beta chain. The data were obtained in a study of blood T cell repertoires in COVID-19. As for the study in general: Researchers got acute and convalescent COVID-19 samples from the United States, Italy and Spain. PBMCs, B-cell-depleted T cells, or T cells were the source of the cDNA or gDNA that made up the material.

Germline assignment: CDR1 LGHNA and CDR2 YNFKEQ. The CDR3 length is 14 residues. The V segment lost 4 bases and the J segment 12 bases; nucleotides outside the gene matches: 11. What the recovered Cohort 3 donors had was two negative PCRs, clearance, or symptom resolution. Produced via immunoSEQ multiplex PCR; TCRdb's table is partial and in-frame only. The sample lists over 350,000 clones, 87% seen once, with around 10% in the top ten. The J gene is TRBJ2-1, the V gene TRBV4-2; TRBD1 agrees at 8 bases. The sample comprised PBMCs or T cells enriched from blood (not recorded which). The sequence derives from a woman between 50 and 59 years old who had recovered from COVID-19. CDR3 bases: TGTGCCAGCAGCCCAGGGGGCTGGGCAGGGAGGCAGTTCTTC. It is translated as CASSPGGWAGRQFF.